This T cell receptor (beta chain) was sequenced for a study of PD-1 blockade in classical Hodgkin lymphoma. For the study at large: Nivolumab 3 mg/kg was given intravenously every 2 weeks.

Study results and limitations: Newly diagnosed patients were reported to start with lower TCR diversity than healthy donors. The baseline diversity of complete responders showed similarity to that of newly diagnosed patients. Later analyses included only patients treated at least 1 year post-ASCT.

Profiled with immunoSEQ multiplex PCR; TCRdb holds only in-frame clones, not every one. The table records roughly 100,000 clones, about nine tenths of them present only once. Time point noted: cycle 4 day 1 (C4D1), after six to seven weeks of nivolumab. Each patient's relapse followed autologous stem cell transplantation, and brentuximab vedotin exposure varied. Germline CDR1 is SNHLY and CDR2 is FYNNEI. Trimming left V 1 base short and J 3 bases short, with 9 bases between. This CDR3 contains 14 residues. As regards this clone: The target antigen is unknown.

The chain uses TRBV2 and TRBJ1-2; TRBD1 is a possible D gene (6 bases). The TCR was taken from a human donor with classical Hodgkin lymphoma. This material consisted of peripheral blood mononuclear cells (PBMCs), taken before the fourth cycle of nivolumab. CDR3 residues: CASSEDDRYYGYTF. Here the CDR3 DNA reads TGTGCCAGCAGTGAAGACGACAGGTACTATGGCTACACCTTC.